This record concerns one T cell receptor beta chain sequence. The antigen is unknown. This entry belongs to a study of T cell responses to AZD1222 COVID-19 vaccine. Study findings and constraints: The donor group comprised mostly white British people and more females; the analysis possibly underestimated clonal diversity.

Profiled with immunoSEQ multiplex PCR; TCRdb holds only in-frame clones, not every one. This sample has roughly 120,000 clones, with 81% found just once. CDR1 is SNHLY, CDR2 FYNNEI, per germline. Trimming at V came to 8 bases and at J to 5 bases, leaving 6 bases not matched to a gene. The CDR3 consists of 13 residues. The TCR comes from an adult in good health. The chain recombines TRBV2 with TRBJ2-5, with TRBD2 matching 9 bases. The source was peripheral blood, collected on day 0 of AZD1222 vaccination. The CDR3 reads CASLRLAAETQYF. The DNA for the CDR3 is TGTGCCAGCTTGAGACTAGCGGCCGAGACCCAGTACTTC.